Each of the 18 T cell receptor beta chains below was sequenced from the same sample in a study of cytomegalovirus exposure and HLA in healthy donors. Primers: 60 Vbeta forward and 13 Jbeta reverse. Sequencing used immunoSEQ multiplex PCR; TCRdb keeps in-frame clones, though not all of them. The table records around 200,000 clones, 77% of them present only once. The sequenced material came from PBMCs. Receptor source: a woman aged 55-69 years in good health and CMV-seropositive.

As DNA, the CDR3 is TGTGCCTGGAGGGACAGGGCCACAGATACGCAGTATTTT. Its translation is CAWRDRATDTQYF. The rearrangement links TRBV30 to TRBJ2-3; 8 nucleotides line up with TRBD1. This CDR3 spans 13 amino acids. In germline, CDR1 is GTSNPN, CDR2 SVGIG (reference sequence). J was trimmed by 2 bases and V by 3 bases; bases with no gene match: 1.

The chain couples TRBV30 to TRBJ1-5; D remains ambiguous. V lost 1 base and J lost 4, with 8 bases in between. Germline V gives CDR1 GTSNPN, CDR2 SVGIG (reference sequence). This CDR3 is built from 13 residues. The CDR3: CAWSEQQNQPQHF. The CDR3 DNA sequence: TGTGCCTGGAGTGAACAGCAGAATCAGCCCCAGCATTTT. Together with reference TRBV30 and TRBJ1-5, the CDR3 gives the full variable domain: SQTIHQWPATLVQPVGSPLSLECTVEGTSNPNLYWYRQAAGRGLQLLFYSVGIGQISSEVPQNLSASRPQDRQFILSSKKLLLSDSGFYLCAWSEQQNQPQHFGDGTRLSIL.

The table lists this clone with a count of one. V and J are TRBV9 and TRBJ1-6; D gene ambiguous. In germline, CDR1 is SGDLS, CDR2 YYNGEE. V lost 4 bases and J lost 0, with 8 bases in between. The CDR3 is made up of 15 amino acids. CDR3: CASSTGSSYNSPLHF. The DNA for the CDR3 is TGTGCCAGCAGCACGGGGAGCTCCTATAATTCACCCCTCCACTTT.

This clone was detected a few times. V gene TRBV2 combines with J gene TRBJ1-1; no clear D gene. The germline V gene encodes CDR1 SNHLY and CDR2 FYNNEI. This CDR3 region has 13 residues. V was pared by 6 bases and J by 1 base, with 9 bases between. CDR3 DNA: TGTGCCAGCAGGAGAACAGAGAACACTGAAGCTTTCTTT. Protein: CASRRTENTEAFF.

CDR3 sequence reads: CAWSALDRGSGGALEQFF. The CDR3 nucleotides read TGTGCCTGGAGTGCCCTAGACCGGGGGAGCGGGGGGGCTCTCGAGCAGTTCTTC. The genes are TRBV30 and TRBJ2-1; 10 nucleotides align to TRBD2. CDR3 length: 18 amino acids. Germline trimming cut 1 base from V and 10 bases from J; bases unmatched to any gene: 19. The germline V gene has CDR1 GTSNPN and CDR2 SVGIG (reference sequence).

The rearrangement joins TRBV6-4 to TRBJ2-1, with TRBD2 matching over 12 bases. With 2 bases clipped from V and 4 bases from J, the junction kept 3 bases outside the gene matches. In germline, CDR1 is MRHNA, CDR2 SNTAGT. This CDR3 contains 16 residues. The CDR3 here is CASSDEGLAGYNEQFF. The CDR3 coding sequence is TGTGCCAGCAGTGACGAAGGACTAGCGGGGTACAATGAGCAGTTCTTC.

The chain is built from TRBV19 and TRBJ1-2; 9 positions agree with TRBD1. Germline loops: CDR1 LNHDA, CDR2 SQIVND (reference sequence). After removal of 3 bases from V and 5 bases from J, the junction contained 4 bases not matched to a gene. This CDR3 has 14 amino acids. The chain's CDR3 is CASSIGQGLYGYTF. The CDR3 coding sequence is TGTGCCAGTAGTATTGGACAGGGGTTGTATGGCTACACCTTC.

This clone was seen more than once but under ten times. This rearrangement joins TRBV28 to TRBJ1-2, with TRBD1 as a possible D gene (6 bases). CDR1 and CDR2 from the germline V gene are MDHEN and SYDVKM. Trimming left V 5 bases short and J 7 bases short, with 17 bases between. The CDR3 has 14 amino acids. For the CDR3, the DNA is TGTGCCAGCAGTCCACCTCAGGGGTGGGCTGGCTACACCTTC. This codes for CASSPPQGWAGYTF.

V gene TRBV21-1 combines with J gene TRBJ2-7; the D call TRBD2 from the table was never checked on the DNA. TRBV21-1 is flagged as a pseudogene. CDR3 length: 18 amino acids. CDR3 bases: TGTGCCAGCAGCAAAGTGAAGGAGGAGCGGACCCTTTCCTACGAGCAGTACTTC. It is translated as CASSKVKEERTLSYEQYF.

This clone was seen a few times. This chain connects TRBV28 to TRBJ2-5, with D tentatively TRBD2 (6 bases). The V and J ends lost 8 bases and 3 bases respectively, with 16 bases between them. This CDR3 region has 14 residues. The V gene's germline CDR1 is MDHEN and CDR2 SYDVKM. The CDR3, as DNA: TGTGCCAGCTGGGGGGAGCGGATGAAAGAGACCCAGTACTTC. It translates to CASWGERMKETQYF.

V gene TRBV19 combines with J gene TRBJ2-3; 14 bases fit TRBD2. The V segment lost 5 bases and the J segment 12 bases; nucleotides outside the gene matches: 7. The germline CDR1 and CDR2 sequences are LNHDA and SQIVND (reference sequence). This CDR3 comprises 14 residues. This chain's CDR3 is CASSPRTSGGSQYF. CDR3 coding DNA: TGTGCCAGTAGTCCCCGGACTAGCGGGGGGAGCCAGTATTTT.

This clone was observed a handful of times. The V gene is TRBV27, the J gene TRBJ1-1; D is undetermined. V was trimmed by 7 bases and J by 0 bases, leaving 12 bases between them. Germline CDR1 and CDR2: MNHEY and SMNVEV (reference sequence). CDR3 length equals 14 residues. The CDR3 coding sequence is TGTGCCAGCACTCAACTGGGCATGAACACTGAAGCTTTCTTT. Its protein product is CASTQLGMNTEAFF.

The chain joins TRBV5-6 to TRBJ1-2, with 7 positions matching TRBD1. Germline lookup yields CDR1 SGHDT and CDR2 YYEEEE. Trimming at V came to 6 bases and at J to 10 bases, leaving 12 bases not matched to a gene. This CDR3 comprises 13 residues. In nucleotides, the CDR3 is TGTGCCAGCATCGGGACAGTGGGAAGAGACTACACCTTC. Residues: CASIGTVGRDYTF.

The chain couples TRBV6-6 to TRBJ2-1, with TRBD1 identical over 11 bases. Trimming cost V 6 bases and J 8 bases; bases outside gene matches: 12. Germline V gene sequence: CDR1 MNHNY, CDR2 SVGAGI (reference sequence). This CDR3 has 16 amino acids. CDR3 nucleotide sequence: TGTGCCAGCAGCGATTCCCGGACAGGGGGCCTAGATGAGCAGTTCTTC. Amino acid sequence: CASSDSRTGGLDEQFF.

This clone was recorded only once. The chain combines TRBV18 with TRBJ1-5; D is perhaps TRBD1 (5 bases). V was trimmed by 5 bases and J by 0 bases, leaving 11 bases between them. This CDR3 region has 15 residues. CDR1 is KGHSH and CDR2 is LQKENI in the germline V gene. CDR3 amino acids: CASSAGPHSNQPQHF. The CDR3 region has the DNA TGTGCCAGCTCAGCGGGACCCCATAGCAATCAGCCCCAGCATTTT.

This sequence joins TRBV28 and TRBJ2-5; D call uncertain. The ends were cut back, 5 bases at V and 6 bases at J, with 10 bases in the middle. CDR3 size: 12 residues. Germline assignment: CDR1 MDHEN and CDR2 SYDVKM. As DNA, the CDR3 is TGTGCCAGCAGTCTACTTTCACAGACCCAGTACTTC. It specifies CASSLLSQTQYF.

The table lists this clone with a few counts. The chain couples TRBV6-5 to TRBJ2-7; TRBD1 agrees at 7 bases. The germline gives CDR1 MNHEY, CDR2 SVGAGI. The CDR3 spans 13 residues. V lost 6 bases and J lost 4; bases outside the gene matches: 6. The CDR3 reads CASSRDRVYEQYF. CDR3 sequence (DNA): TGTGCCAGCAGCCGCGACAGGGTGTACGAGCAGTACTTC.

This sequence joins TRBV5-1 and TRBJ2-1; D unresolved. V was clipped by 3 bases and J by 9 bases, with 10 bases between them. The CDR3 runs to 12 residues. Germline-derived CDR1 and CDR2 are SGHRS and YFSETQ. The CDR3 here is CASSSVAVEQFF. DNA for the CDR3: TGCGCCAGCAGCTCGGTTGCTGTTGAGCAGTTCTTC.